This TCR beta chain is drawn from a study of Tregs in tolerant kidney transplant recipients. Produced via immunoSEQ multiplex PCR; TCRdb's table is partial and in-frame only. This repertoire shows fewer than 60,000 clones, around 90% found once; its top ten account for 13% to 15%. Related graft donors supplied nonmyeloablative bone marrow transplants, and mixed chimerism was transient. Unstimulated Tregs (CD4+CD25+CD127-) and CD4+CD25- non-Tregs were sorted from PBMCs. The CDR3 extends over 16 amino acids. Germline V gene data show CDR1 as SGHAT and CDR2 as FQNNGV. V was pared by 0 bases and J by 0 bases, with 3 bases of the junction left unmatched.

V and J are TRBV11-2 and TRBJ1-2; 8 nucleotides line up with TRBD1. Sample: CD8+ T cells from blood (PBMCs), taken 24 months after the transplant. The origin of this receptor is a human patient who received a combined kidney and bone marrow transplant. The graft donor may have contributed some T cells. Written as DNA, the CDR3 is TGTGCCAGCAGCTTAGATCGGACAGGGTCTAACTATGGCTACACCTTC. Encoded protein: CASSLDRTGSNYGYTF.